The rows below give T cell receptor beta chains drawn from one sample of a study of T cell clones after liver transplantation. Sequenced by immunoSEQ multiplex PCR; TCRdb stores in-frame clones only, minus some. The sample has roughly 40,000 clones, 86% seen once; the top ten hold more than 2%. This material consisted of CD4+ T cells from blood, taken 24 months after liver transplant. All receptors come from a human patient who received a liver transplant. Some T cells may trace back to the graft donor. CDR3s include the opening cysteine and the closing phenylalanine or tryptophan. The order of the fields is V gene, D gene, clone size, J gene, CDR3 protein, CDR3 DNA. D genes are given only for firm matches. Clone size, where shown, is once, few, many, or a class for clones that have expanded.

TRBV27	.	once	TRBJ2-7	CASSFHRRGSEQYF	TGTGCCAGCAGTTTTCACCGACGAGGTAGCGAGCAGTACTTC
TRBV7-2	.	.	TRBJ1-3	CASSLGGHSGNTIYF	TGTGCCAGCAGCTTAGGGGGCCACTCTGGAAACACCATATATTTT
TRBV9	.	.	TRBJ2-5	CASSVERLAGAQYF	TGTGCCAGCAGCGTAGAAAGGCTGGCAGGGGCCCAGTACTTC
TRBV9	TRBD1	.	TRBJ2-7	CASSVEGTVSSEQYF	TGTGCCAGCAGCGTAGAGGGGACAGTCTCTTCCGAGCAGTACTTC
TRBV7-8	.	once	TRBJ2-2	CASSRGGRGSGELFF	TGTGCCAGCAGCCGCGGGGGCAGGGGGTCCGGGGAGCTGTTTTTT
TRBV7-6	.	.	TRBJ1-3	CASSLDRFSGNTIYF	TGTGCCAGCAGCTTAGACAGGTTTTCTGGAAACACCATATATTTT
TRBV19	.	.	TRBJ1-2	CASNTGRVQNYGYTF	TGTGCCAGCAACACAGGGAGGGTTCAAAACTATGGCTACACCTTC
TRBV25-1	.	.	TRBJ2-1	CASSEHDEQFF	TGTGCCAGCAGTGAACATGATGAGCAGTTCTTC
TRBV30	.	few	TRBJ2-7	CAWSGSYEQYF	TGTGCCTGGAGTGGGTCTTACGAGCAGTACTTC
TRBV6-6	.	.	TRBJ1-1	CASSYGRVSEAFF	TGTGCCAGCAGTTATGGCAGGGTCTCTGAAGCTTTCTTT